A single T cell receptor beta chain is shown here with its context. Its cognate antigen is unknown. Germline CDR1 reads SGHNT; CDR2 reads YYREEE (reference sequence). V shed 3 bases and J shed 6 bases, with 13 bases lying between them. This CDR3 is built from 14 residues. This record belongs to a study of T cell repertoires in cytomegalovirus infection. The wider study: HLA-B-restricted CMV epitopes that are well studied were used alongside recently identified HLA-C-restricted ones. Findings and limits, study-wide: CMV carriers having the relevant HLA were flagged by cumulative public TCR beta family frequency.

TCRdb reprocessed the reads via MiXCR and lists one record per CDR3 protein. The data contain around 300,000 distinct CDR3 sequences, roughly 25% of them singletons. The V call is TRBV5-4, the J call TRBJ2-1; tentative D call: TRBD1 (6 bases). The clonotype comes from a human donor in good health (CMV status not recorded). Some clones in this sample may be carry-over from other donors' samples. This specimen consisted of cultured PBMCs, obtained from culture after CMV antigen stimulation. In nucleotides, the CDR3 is TGTGCCAGCAGCTGGTCAGGGGTACCCAATGAGCAGTTCTTC. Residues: CASSWSGVPNEQFF.